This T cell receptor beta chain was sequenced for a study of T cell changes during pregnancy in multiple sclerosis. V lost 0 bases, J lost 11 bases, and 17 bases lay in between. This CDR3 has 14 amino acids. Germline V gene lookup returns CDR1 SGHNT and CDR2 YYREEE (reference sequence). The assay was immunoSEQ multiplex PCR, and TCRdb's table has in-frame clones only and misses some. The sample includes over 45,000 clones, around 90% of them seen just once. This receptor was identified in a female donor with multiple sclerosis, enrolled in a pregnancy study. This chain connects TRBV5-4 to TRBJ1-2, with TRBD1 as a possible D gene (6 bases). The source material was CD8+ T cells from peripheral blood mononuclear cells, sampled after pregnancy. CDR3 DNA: TGTGCCAGCAGCTTGGCAGGGGCCCCGGTCACTTACACCTTC. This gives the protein CASSLAGAPVTYTF.